Listed here are 16 T cell receptor beta chains from one sample, sequenced in a study of memory CD4+ T cells and cytomegalovirus serostatus. Single viable CD3+CD4+CD8-CD45RO+ cells were sorted as the memory CD4+ T cells. The table came from immunoSEQ multiplex PCR; TCRdb's copy has only in-frame clones and leaves some out. The sample has about 50,000 clones, roughly 82% seen once; the top ten hold 0.4% to 0.5%. Specimen: memory CD4+ T cells from blood. These receptors all stem from an adult in good health and CMV-seronegative.

The chain employs TRBV6-1 and TRBJ1-1; TRBD1 is a possible D gene (6 bases). The CDR3 extends over 13 amino acids. Trimming stripped 3 bases from V and 7 bases from J, with 12 bases between. Germline loops: CDR1 MNHNS, CDR2 SASEGT. CDR3 sequence reads: CASSDPGAGEAFF. Written as DNA, the CDR3 is TGTGCCAGCAGTGACCCAGGGGCGGGTGAAGCTTTCTTT.

This sequence joins TRBV5-4 and TRBJ2-3, with 8 bases that match TRBD1. The CDR3 extends over 15 amino acids. CDR1 and CDR2 (germline): SGHNT, YYREEE (reference sequence). V was clipped by 9 bases and J by 1 base; unmatched bases: 10. In nucleotides, the CDR3 is TGTGCCACCGGACAGGGCGTCTGGGGCACAGATACGCAGTATTTT. It specifies CATGQGVWGTDTQYF.

The chain has TRBV10-3 and TRBJ1-1, with a weak D call TRBD1 (5 bases). Trimming removed 6 bases from V and 4 bases from J, with 15 bases in between. Looked up from germline, CDR1 is ENHRY and CDR2 is SYGVKD. The CDR3 consists of 14 residues. The CDR3 DNA reads TGTGCCATCAGGTTGGACACTACCGGCACTGAAGCTTTCTTT. Residues: CAIRLDTTGTEAFF.

V gene TRBV20-1 combines with J gene TRBJ2-7; no definite D call. The CDR3 totals 11 residues. Germline lookup yields CDR1 DFQATT and CDR2 SNEGSKA (reference sequence). V lost 0 bases to trimming and J lost 7 bases, with 7 bases between them. Written as DNA, the CDR3 is TGCAGTGCTAGAGATAAGCTTGAGCAGTACTTC. Encoded protein: CSARDKLEQYF.

This sequence joins TRBV19 and TRBJ1-1; D is ambiguous. Germline-derived CDR1 and CDR2 are LNHDA and SQIVND (reference sequence). Trimming pared 2 bases from V and 5 bases from J, leaving 15 bases between. The CDR3 loop spans 15 amino acids. Here the CDR3 reads CASSIPLPAGTEAFF. The CDR3 region has the DNA TGTGCCAGTAGTATACCTCTACCGGCGGGGACTGAAGCTTTCTTT.

The chain is built from TRBV15 and TRBJ2-5; TRBD2 agrees at 11 bases. Losses at the gene ends were 3 bases for V and 5 bases for J; bases not matched to a gene: 8. This CDR3 has 16 residues. CDR1 LNHNV and CDR2 YYDKDF come from the germline V gene (reference sequence). The CDR3 nucleotides are TGTGCCACCAGCAGGGGACTAGCGGCCACTGGGGAGACCCAGTACTTC. Protein product: CATSRGLAATGETQYF.

This clone has just one count. The chain joins TRBV28 to TRBJ1-1; D gene unclear. The CDR3 consists of 12 residues. Trimming shortened V by 3 bases and J by 7 bases, and 9 bases separated the two germline ends. Germline assignment: CDR1 MDHEN and CDR2 SYDVKM. DNA of the CDR3: TGTGCCAGCAGTTTGGTAGGGAATGAAGCTTTCTTT. Its translation: CASSLVGNEAFF.

This clone was seen a handful of times. CDR3 sequence reads: CASSAGVSGYTF. The CDR3 bases are TGTGCCAGCAGCGCAGGGGTGAGCGGCTACACCTTC. The chain links TRBV6-5 to TRBJ1-2, with D tentatively TRBD1 (6 bases). The CDR3 covers 12 residues. Between the trimmed V and J ends, which lost 6 bases and 8 bases, there was a span of 13 bases. Germline CDR1 MNHEY, CDR2 SVGAGI.

The chain is built from TRBV2 and TRBJ1-6, with TRBD1 identical over 7 bases. CDR1 and CDR2 from the germline V gene are SNHLY and FYNNEI. The CDR3 totals 15 residues. J was trimmed by 7 bases and V by 5 bases; bases with no gene match: 8. CDR3 nucleotides: TGTGCCAGCAGTACCGGGACAGCCGCAAATTCACCCCTCCACTTT. Translating it yields CASSTGTAANSPLHF. Complete variable domain (other parts from reference TRBV2 and TRBJ1-6): EPEVTQTPSHQVTQMGQEVILRCVPISNHLYFYWYRQILGQKVEFLVSFYNNEISEKSEIFDDQFSVERPDGSNFTLKIRSTKLEDSAMYFCASSTGTAANSPLHFGNGTRLTVT.

V and J are TRBV6-4 and TRBJ1-2, with TRBD1 as a possible D gene (5 bases). CDR1 is MRHNA, CDR2 SNTAGT, per germline. This CDR3 is 16 amino acids long. V lost 3 bases and J lost 5, with 19 bases in between. CDR3 loop: CASSELHGAPAYGYTF. DNA of the CDR3: TGTGCCAGCAGTGAACTACACGGGGCGCCCGCTTATGGCTACACCTTC.

The sample holds one count of this clone. The chain employs TRBV11-2 and TRBJ1-1, with D maybe TRBD1 (5 bases). V lost 7 bases and J 0 bases, leaving 12 bases between the germline ends. The CDR3 contains 14 residues. Germline CDR1 reads SGHAT; CDR2 reads FQNNGV. For the CDR3, the DNA is TGTGCCAGCACCCTAGCAGGGTTGAACACTGAAGCTTTCTTT. Protein sequence: CASTLAGLNTEAFF.

The chain links TRBV5-8 to TRBJ1-6, with D possibly TRBD1 on 6 matching bases. V lost 2 bases, J lost 0 bases, and 9 bases lay in between. CDR1 is SGHTS, CDR2 YDEGEE, per germline. The CDR3 consists of 16 residues. The CDR3 coding sequence is TGTGCCAGCAGCTTCGGACAGAGCTCCTATAATTCACCCCTCCACTTT. Its translation: CASSFGQSSYNSPLHF.

The rearrangement joins TRBV5-4 to TRBJ2-1; D not certain. The CDR3 sequence is 15 residues long. Between the trimmed V and J ends, which lost 0 bases and 1 base, there was a span of 8 bases. Per germline, CDR1 SGHNT and CDR2 YYREEE (reference sequence). CDR3 amino acids: CASSLAVMSYNEQFF. The CDR3 region has the DNA TGTGCCAGCAGCTTGGCCGTTATGTCCTACAATGAGCAGTTCTTC.

J is TRBJ2-7 and V is TRBV7-9; no firm D call. Germline CDR1 is SEHNR and CDR2 is FQNEAQ (reference sequence). Trimming removed 5 bases at V and 2 bases at J, with 10 bases between. The CDR3 spans 13 residues. The CDR3 DNA follows: TGTGCCAGCAGCGAGACGGTGACCTACGAGCAGTACTTC. Its protein product is CASSETVTYEQYF.

This chain joins TRBV6-1 and TRBJ1-2; D possibly corresponds to TRBD1 (6 bases). This CDR3 spans 13 amino acids. Germline CDR1 MNHNS, CDR2 SASEGT. The germline V and J ends were trimmed by 7 bases and 4 bases, with 13 bases remaining between them. CDR3 sequence: CASTQTGFYGYTF. The CDR3 DNA reads TGTGCCAGCACCCAAACAGGGTTCTATGGCTACACCTTC.

The sample holds one count of this clone. The sample contains more than one DNA sequence encoding this CDR3. The chain employs TRBV18 and TRBJ1-1; no firm D call. Trimming left V 6 bases short and J 0 bases short, with 8 bases between. Germline V gives CDR1 KGHSH, CDR2 LQKENI. This CDR3 region has 13 residues. Here the CDR3 reads CASSPDMNTEAFF. CDR3 DNA: TGTGCCAGCTCCCCAGATATGAACACTGAAGCTTTCTTT.